A selection of T cell receptor beta chains follows, all from one sample in a study of response to subunit inactivated influenza vaccine. A single record per CDR3 protein comes from TCRdb applying MiXCR to the RT-PCR reads. The top ten hold 6.5% to 8.5% of the sample, which has hundreds of thousands of distinct CDR3 sequences, approximately 14% seen once. The specimen comprised PBMCs from blood, sampled around two weeks before vaccination. The receptors come from a man aged 50 to 60 who received an inactivated influenza vaccine. Both conserved end residues are part of each CDR3. Each record gives: J gene, D gene, clone size, V gene, CDR3 DNA, CDR3 protein. D genes are given only for firm matches. Only some rows state a clone size, as once, few, many or a class for expanded clones.

TRBJ2-1	-	many	TRBV5-1	TGCGCCAGCAGCTTTCAGATGGACCGTTACAATGAGCAGTTCTTC	CASSFQMDRYNEQFF
TRBJ2-3	-	-	TRBV5-1	TGCGCCAGCAGCTTGAAAGGGGGGCTACGGGATACGCAGTATTTT	CASSLKGGLRDTQYF
TRBJ2-2	-	-	TRBV7-9	TGTGCCAGCAGCCTCCTCGGGGGCTCCGGGGAGCTGTTTTTT	CASSLLGGSGELFF
TRBJ1-1	-	-	TRBV30	TGTGCCTGGAGTTCCGGGACACCAAACACTGAAGCTTTCTTT	CAWSSGTPNTEAFF
TRBJ2-5	TRBD2	-	TRBV5-1	TGCGCCAGCAGCGACCGGACTAGCGGGGGGCTAGCGACCCAGTACTTC	CASSDRTSGGLATQYF
TRBJ1-3	-	few	TRBV5-1	TGCGCCAGCAGCTTGGGTGGACGGTTCTCTGGAAACACCATATATTTT	CASSLGGRFSGNTIYF
TRBJ2-4	-	once	TRBV6-1	TGTGCCAGCAGAGACCTAAGCGCCAAAAACATTCAGTACTTC	CASRDLSAKNIQYF
TRBJ1-4	TRBD1	few	TRBV4-2	TGTGCCAGCAGCCAAGTTACTCCAACAGGGGAGGATGGAGAAAAACTGTTTTTT	CASSQVTPTGEDGEKLFF
TRBJ2-2	-	-	TRBV29-1	TGCAGCGTTGCGTTGACGGTGGGCGGGGAGCTGTTTTTT	CSVALTVGGELFF
TRBJ2-7	TRBD2	-	TRBV5-6	TGTGCCAGCACCGTAGCGGGAAGGTCCTACGAGCAGTACTTC	CASTVAGRSYEQYF
TRBJ2-7	TRBD1	many	TRBV28	TGTGCCAGCAGTCCGACAGGGGAGGCGAGGGAGCAGTACTTC	CASSPTGEAREQYF
TRBJ2-2	-	-	TRBV20-1	TGCAGTGCTAGTTCGGGCAGCGAGGCCGGGGAGCTGTTTTTT	CSASSGSEAGELFF
TRBJ2-2	-	few	TRBV9	TGTGCCAGCAACAAAGGACAGTACACCGGGGAGCTGTTTTTT	CASNKGQYTGELFF
TRBJ2-1	TRBD2	few	TRBV30	TGTGCCTGGAGTGAAGGACTAGCCCGCAATGAGCAGTTCTTC	CAWSEGLARNEQFF
TRBJ1-5	-	few	TRBV12-3/TRBV12-4	TGTGCCAGCAGGGGGACCGGACGCGACCAGCCCCAGCATTTT	CASRGTGRDQPQHF
TRBJ2-1	-	many	TRBV20-1	TGCAGTGCTAGAGGTCGGTGGGGAGGCTGGGCAACCTACAATGAGCAGTTCTTC	CSARGRWGGWATYNEQFF
TRBJ2-2	-	-	TRBV24-1	TGTGCCACCAAACAGGTCAACACCGGGGAGCTGTTTTTT	CATKQVNTGELFF
TRBJ1-2	-	-	TRBV11-2	TGTGCCAGCAGCCATCCGCCCTTCTATGGCTACACCTTC	CASSHPPFYGYTF
TRBJ2-3	-	few	TRBV18	TGTGCCAGCTCACAAATTACAGGGTCGGTCACAGATACGCAGTATTTT	CASSQITGSVTDTQYF
TRBJ2-5	-	many	TRBV3-1	TGTGCCAGCAGCCAAGTCCATGGAGAGACCCAGTACTTC	CASSQVHGETQYF
TRBJ2-5	-	once	TRBV20-1	TGCAGTGTAAAGACCGGACAAGAGACCCAGTACTTC	CSVKTGQETQYF
TRBJ1-2	-	many	TRBV7-8	TGTGCCAGCAGCTTAGCGTTGGCGGAGCGAGGCTACACCTTC	CASSLALAERGYTF
TRBJ2-1	-	many	TRBV5-6	TGTGCCAGCAGCTTGATGGTGGAACATGCCAATGAGTGGCAGTTCTTC	CASSLMVEHANEWQFF
TRBJ2-7	-	many	TRBV28	TGTGCCAGCACCCGGCCCCCTGGCGAGCAGTACTTC	CASTRPPGEQYF
TRBJ1-2	TRBD1	few	TRBV20-1	TGCAGTGCTAGTGAGGGGGCCACTAACTATGGCTACACCTTC	CSASEGATNYGYTF
TRBJ2-1	-	many	TRBV18	TGTGCCAGCTCCAAGGACTATTACAATGAGCAGTTCTTC	CASSKDYYNEQFF
TRBJ2-7	TRBD1	-	TRBV28	TGTGCCAGCAGTTCGCCGGGACAGTTAAGGAGGCAGTACTTC	CASSSPGQLRRQYF
TRBJ2-2	-	-	TRBV3-1	TGTGCCAGCAGCCCGACCGGGACCGGGGATCTGTTTTTT	CASSPTGTGDLFF
TRBJ2-3	-	few	TRBV6-1	TGTGCCAGCAGTAAAGGGGGGGGGCGGGCAGATACGCAGTATTTT	CASSKGGGRADTQYF
TRBJ1-2	-	few	TRBV9	TGTGCCAGCAGCGTAGGTCGGGCCTATGGCTACACCTTC	CASSVGRAYGYTF
TRBJ2-7	-	-	TRBV6-1	TGTGCCAGCAAGGACAGGAGGGGATCGGGACTAACCTACGAGCAGTACTTC	CASKDRRGSGLTYEQYF
TRBJ1-5	-	-	TRBV12-1	TGCGCCAGCAGCACAGGGGTAGGCCAGCCCCAGCATTTT	CASSTGVGQPQHF
TRBJ2-1	TRBD2	-	TRBV4-2	TGTGCCAGCAGCCAGGACCCGGGGGGGCACTCCTACAATGAGCAGTTCTTC	CASSQDPGGHSYNEQFF
TRBJ2-5	-	few	TRBV7-9	TGTGCCAGCATGTTGGGGGACCAAGAGACCCAGTACTTC	CASMLGDQETQYF
TRBJ2-5	-	many	TRBV7-2	TGTGCCAGCAGCCAAGAGCTCCAAGAGACCCAGTACTTC	CASSQELQETQYF
TRBJ2-1	-	-	TRBV7-9	TGTGCCAGCAGCTTAGGGTTTGCTGAGCAGTTCTTC	CASSLGFAEQFF
TRBJ2-1	TRBD2	few	TRBV20-1	TGCAGTGCTAGAGCTTTCCAACTAGCGGGAGGTAATGAGCAGTTCTTC	CSARAFQLAGGNEQFF
TRBJ2-7	-	many	TRBV12-3/TRBV12-4	TGTGCCAGCAGTTTTCTAGTTGCCGAGCAGTACTTC	CASSFLVAEQYF
TRBJ1-1	-	few	TRBV2	TGTGCCAGCAGGTTGGGACCAAGCAGCACTGAAGCTTTCTTT	CASRLGPSSTEAFF
TRBJ1-3	-	-	TRBV4-3	TGCGCCAGCAGCCAAGACAGGGTCCTCGGAAACACCATATATTTT	CASSQDRVLGNTIYF
TRBJ1-1	TRBD1	-	TRBV10-3	TGTGCCATCGGAAACCGGGACAGGGGGCCAGGCACTGAAGCTTTCTTT	CAIGNRDRGPGTEAFF
TRBJ1-2	-	few	TRBV7-9	TGTGCCAGCAGCTTAAGCACAGCTCGTGGCTACACCTTC	CASSLSTARGYTF
TRBJ1-5	-	-	TRBV29-1	TGCAGCGTTGAAGTACTAAGGGGTCAGCCCCAGCATTTT	CSVEVLRGQPQHF
TRBJ2-2	-	-	TRBV20-1	TGCAGTGCTGCCGGGACACGGAACACCGGGGAGCTGTTTTTT	CSAAGTRNTGELFF
TRBJ2-7	-	-	TRBV10-3	TGTGCCATCAGTGAGACTCTCACTTACAGCTACGGGCAGTCCTTC	CAISETLTYSYGQSF
TRBJ2-7	-	few	TRBV5-1	TGCGCCAGCAGCTTGGCCCCGGGGACCGCCGCCTACGAGCAGTACTTC	CASSLAPGTAAYEQYF